One sample yielded the 29 T cell receptor beta chains listed below, sequenced in a study of CXCR3-negative and CXCR3-positive naive CD8 T cells (dated by TCRdb to about 2019). Antigen specificity for these receptors is unknown. On the study overall, not on this receptor specifically: Compared with CXCR3-negative naive cells, CXCR3-positive naive cells had TRB CDR3s with higher hydrophobicity (lower Kidera factor 4), lower energy, and higher strength and volume indices.

The instrument was a NextSeq 550. The Human TCR Profiling Kit (MiLaboratory) was used to prepare UMI-labeled 5' RACE TRB cDNA libraries. Reprocessed by TCRdb, the reads give a single entry per CDR3 protein sequence, without DNA. The table kept for this sample lists more than 80,000 distinct CDR3 sequences. Of the sample, roughly 0.4% is held by the ten largest clones. The sequencing input was naive CXCR3+ CD8+ T cells from blood. Interpreted using the paper, the cell subset or site label stands for: CD45RO-CCR7+CD27+CD95- naive CD8+ T cells expressing CXCR3 (TNR3+). These TCRs come from a human donor in good health. Some clones in this sample may be carry-over from other donors' samples.

This chain links TRBV12-3 or TRBV12-4 with TRBJ2-7; TCRdb calls TRBD1, which cannot be checked without DNA. The CDR3 consists of 13 residues. CDR3 in amino acids: CASQWQGGYEQYF.

The chain couples TRBV27 to TRBJ2-2; TCRdb calls TRBD1, which cannot be checked without DNA. This CDR3 has 14 amino acids. From germline, CDR1 is MNHEY and CDR2 SMNVEV (reference sequence). The CDR3 reads CASNKVGGHGELFF.

The chain uses TRBV21-1 and TRBJ2-5; absent DNA, TCRdb's TRBD2 call cannot be checked. TRBV21-1 is annotated as a pseudogene. The CDR3 has 18 residues. CDR3 sequence reads: CASSKINSGSLLRETQYF.

The genes are TRBV29-1 and TRBJ1-1; TCRdb names TRBD1, which stays unverified in the absence of DNA. The CDR3 consists of 15 residues. Germline CDR1 is SQVTM and CDR2 is ANQGSEA. The CDR3: CSVPQGGPMGTEAFF.

The chain couples TRBV14 to TRBJ2-1; lacking DNA, the TRBD1 call made by TCRdb goes unchecked. The CDR3 is made up of 21 amino acids. Germline assignment: CDR1 SGHDN and CDR2 FVKESK. This CDR3 reads CASSPLGIETGGFTTYNEQFF.

The chain couples TRBV29-1 to TRBJ2-1. CDR3 size: 12 residues. Per the germline V gene, CDR1 is SQVTM and CDR2 is ANQGSEA. This chain's CDR3 is CSVEFYPNEQFF.

The chain has TRBV7-9 and TRBJ2-5; TCRdb's D gene call, TRBD1, goes unchecked for lack of DNA. Germline CDR1 and CDR2: SEHNR and FQNEAQ (reference sequence). CDR3 size: 15 residues. The CDR3 sequence: CASSDQGGAEGTQYF.

This chain links TRBV28 with TRBJ2-3; the D call from TCRdb, TRBD2, cannot be confirmed without DNA. The germline V gene has CDR1 MDHEN and CDR2 SYDVKM. The length of the CDR3 is 14 residues. CDR3 loop: CASSWDSSTDTQYF.

The rearrangement links TRBV7-9 to TRBJ2-7; with no DNA, the TCRdb D assignment of TRBD1 cannot be verified. CDR3 length equals 14 residues. The germline V gene encodes CDR1 SEHNR and CDR2 FQNEAQ (reference sequence). The CDR3 is CASTWAGGPLEQYF.

This chain links TRBV11-2 with TRBJ2-1; TCRdb's D call, TRBD2, is unchecked because there is no DNA. This CDR3 region has 15 residues. Germline V gene data show CDR1 as SGHAT and CDR2 as FQNNGV. The CDR3 spells CASSMWGEGYNEQFF.

The chain carries TRBV12-3 or TRBV12-4 and TRBJ2-3; absent DNA, TCRdb's TRBD1 call cannot be checked. The CDR3 is made up of 17 amino acids. This CDR3 is CASSSADGGGTTDTQYF.

The chain has TRBV28 and TRBJ2-5. Germline V gene sequence: CDR1 MDHEN, CDR2 SYDVKM. The CDR3 consists of 13 residues. CDR3 region: CASSLAAAGTQYF.

The CDR3 sequence: CASSLAEREYEQFF. The chain uses TRBV7-9 and TRBJ2-1; TCRdb selects TRBD2, and the lack of DNA leaves this call unchecked. This CDR3 is built from 14 residues. CDR1 and CDR2 from the germline V gene are SEHNR and FQNEAQ (reference sequence).

This chain uses TRBV6-6 with TRBJ2-1; no DNA is available, so the TRBD2 call from TCRdb remains unchecked. Germline V lookup: CDR1 MNHNY, CDR2 SVGAGI (reference sequence). The CDR3 is 14 residues long. CDR3 residues: CASSYYLLREGLVF.

This chain joins TRBV7-2 and TRBJ2-6; TCRdb designates TRBD1, a call that cannot be tested without DNA. Looked up from germline, CDR1 is SGHTA and CDR2 is FQGNSA. The CDR3 extends over 14 amino acids. This CDR3 is CASSLERGGLVLTF.

The V call is TRBV7-9, the J call TRBJ2-1; TCRdb lists TRBD1, though no DNA is available to test this call. The CDR3 is 15 amino acids. The germline V gene has CDR1 SEHNR and CDR2 FQNEAQ (reference sequence). This CDR3 reads CASSERDRDYNEQFF.

The chain joins TRBV7-6 to TRBJ2-1; the D call of TRBD2 rests on TCRdb alone, since no DNA is present to check it. The CDR3 spans 15 residues. The germline V gene encodes CDR1 SGHVS and CDR2 FNYEAQ. The chain's CDR3 is CASSPGLALYNEQFF.

The gene calls are TRBV28 and TRBJ2-5; TCRdb indicates TRBD2, and absent DNA this call remains unverified. The CDR3 spans 11 residues. CDR1 is MDHEN and CDR2 is SYDVKM in the germline V gene. CDR3 region: CASTLGETQYF.

This chain connects TRBV7-9 to TRBJ2-3; the TCRdb call, TRBD2, lacks DNA for checking. The CDR3 is 17 residues long. Germline-derived CDR1 and CDR2 are SEHNR and FQNEAQ (reference sequence). The CDR3 here is CASSPYRGLAGGDTQYF.

The chain uses TRBV19 and TRBJ2-3; the D gene TCRdb calls, TRBD1, cannot be checked with no DNA. CDR1 and CDR2 from the germline V gene are LNHDA and SQIVND (reference sequence). This CDR3 comprises 15 residues. CDR3 amino acids: CASSPEDRPTDTQYF.

The chain carries TRBV7-2 and TRBJ2-5; TCRdb picks TRBD1, but there is no DNA to check that call. Germline values: CDR1 SGHTA, CDR2 FQGNSA. CDR3 length: 14 residues. This chain's CDR3 is CASSDSGGKETQYF.

The chain has TRBV12-5 and TRBJ2-1; TCRdb returns TRBD1, unconfirmable since there is no DNA. Germline V lookup: CDR1 LGHNT, CDR2 FRNRAP. CDR3 length: 13 residues. CDR3 sequence reads: CASVIQGDDEQFF.

This chain links TRBV5-1 with TRBJ1-5. This CDR3 comprises 14 residues. The germline V gene encodes CDR1 SGHRS and CDR2 YFSETQ. The CDR3 sequence: CASSPDLGGQPQHF.

The chain joins TRBV4-3 to TRBJ1-1; with no DNA, the TCRdb D assignment of TRBD1 cannot be verified. Germline V gives CDR1 LGHNA, CDR2 YSLEER. CDR3 length: 15 residues. This CDR3 reads CASSQDSPPRTEAFF.

The chain combines TRBV28 with TRBJ2-7; checking the TCRdb D call of TRBD2 is not possible without DNA. The CDR3 totals 15 residues. CDR1 is MDHEN and CDR2 is SYDVKM in the germline V gene. The CDR3 spells CASSFKGTSGYEQYF.

CDR3: CSVLTSGGAYNEQFF. The chain uses TRBV29-1 and TRBJ2-1; absent DNA, TCRdb's TRBD2 call cannot be checked. The germline V gene encodes CDR1 SQVTM and CDR2 ANQGSEA. The CDR3 runs to 15 residues.

This chain links TRBV7-3 with TRBJ2-1; TCRdb's D call of TRBD2 is untestable without DNA. The CDR3 runs 15 residues. CDR1 and CDR2 (germline): SGHTA, FQGTGA. CDR3 in amino acids: CASSRLAGGQSEQFF.

The J gene is TRBJ2-1, the V gene TRBV7-9; checking the TCRdb D call of TRBD1 is not possible without DNA. The CDR3 consists of 15 residues. CDR1 SEHNR and CDR2 FQNEAQ come from the germline V gene (reference sequence). The CDR3: CASSLEGTGGGEQFF.

The chain employs TRBV4-3 and TRBJ2-1. The CDR3 length is 16 residues. The germline CDR1 and CDR2 sequences are LGHNA and YSLEER. CDR3 sequence: CASSQAPGTFYNEQFF.